This T cell receptor (beta chain) was sequenced in a study of T cells in Graves' hyperthyroidism and ophthalmopathy. It was uncontrolled infection, other autoimmune disease, pregnancy or lactation that excluded patients. Thyroid ultrasound, orbital computed tomography, clinical symptoms, and serum thyroxine and TRAb underpinned diagnoses. Fresh peripheral blood, approximately 9.6 ml, yielded the PBMCs. RNA transcripts gave rise to amplified TCR beta CDR3 regions. HTBI primers were the set used in a first-round RT-PCR of the TCR CDR3. One entry per CDR3 protein, called by TCRdb with MiXCR from the multiplex PCR reads. The sample contains fewer than 400,000 distinct CDR3 sequences, more than 12% of which appear only once. With 2 bases removed from V and 0 bases from J, the gap between germline ends came to 10 bases. In germline, CDR1 is KGHDR, CDR2 SFDVKD. CDR3 size: 15 residues.

The sequenced sample consisted of blood. This receptor was obtained from a man aged 50-60 years with Graves' ophthalmopathy. This chain connects TRBV24-1 to TRBJ2-7; D remains ambiguous. DNA for the CDR3: TGTGCCACCAGTGATTCCACCCTTGGCTCCTACGAGCAGTACTTC. Translating it yields CATSDSTLGSYEQYF.